The rows below give T cell receptor beta chains drawn from one sample of a study of response to subunit inactivated influenza vaccine. From the RT-PCR reads, TCRdb called clonotypes with MiXCR, one entry per CDR3 protein. Found here are 500,000 to 600,000 distinct CDR3 sequences, about 7.6% of them singletons; the top ten hold roughly 13%. Sequenced here: PBMCs from blood, sampled less than 30 months after vaccination. These receptors came from a man aged 45 to 70 who received an inactivated influenza vaccine. Each CDR3 is given with its conserved first and last residue. A D gene is named only where the DNA matches it firmly.

J gene: TRBJ1-2
D gene: NA
V gene: TRBV7-9
CDR3 protein: CASSFSDKGRSGYTF

J gene: TRBJ2-1
D gene: TRBD2
V gene: TRBV20-1
CDR3 protein: CSAGGSGGANDEQFF

J gene: TRBJ2-7
D gene: TRBD1
V gene: TRBV29-1
CDR3 protein: CSGGTGWDEQYF

J gene: TRBJ1-1
D gene: TRBD1
V gene: TRBV20-1
CDR3 protein: CSADRGGGTEAFF

J gene: TRBJ2-5
D gene: TRBD2
V gene: TRBV4-3
CDR3 protein: CASSQAWREHQETQYF

J gene: TRBJ2-3
D gene: TRBD2
V gene: TRBV7-2
CDR3 protein: CASSPDLSGSTDTQYF

J gene: TRBJ1-1
D gene: NA
V gene: TRBV20-1
CDR3 protein: CSAKTSPGQIEAFF

J gene: TRBJ2-6
D gene: NA
V gene: TRBV10-3
CDR3 protein: CAILGQGITGANVLTF

J gene: TRBJ1-5
D gene: TRBD1
V gene: TRBV15
CDR3 protein: CATSSDRVRQPQHF

J gene: TRBJ2-3
D gene: NA
V gene: TRBV4-3
CDR3 protein: CASSQDWGLHTDTQYF

J gene: TRBJ2-5
D gene: NA
V gene: TRBV5-1
CDR3 protein: CASSGRQQETQYF

J gene: TRBJ2-1
D gene: TRBD2
V gene: TRBV20-1
CDR3 protein: CSARGTSHLWNEQFF

J gene: TRBJ2-7
D gene: NA
V gene: TRBV15
CDR3 protein: CATSRVSSTYEQYF

J gene: TRBJ2-5
D gene: TRBD2
V gene: TRBV7-9
CDR3 protein: CASSFWTSGRGETQYF

J gene: TRBJ2-1
D gene: TRBD2
V gene: TRBV3-1
CDR3 protein: CASSQALGLAGDNEQFF

J gene: TRBJ2-1
D gene: NA
V gene: TRBV7-9
CDR3 protein: CASSSSSRGEQFF

J gene: TRBJ2-7
D gene: NA
V gene: TRBV7-2
CDR3 protein: CASSLGGGVPYEQYF

J gene: TRBJ2-7
D gene: TRBD2
V gene: TRBV10-3
CDR3 protein: CAIREREASYEQYF

J gene: TRBJ2-7
D gene: NA
V gene: TRBV7-2
CDR3 protein: CASSLMSEQYF

J gene: TRBJ2-7
D gene: TRBD1
V gene: TRBV5-1
CDR3 protein: CASSRSPGQDSYEQYF

J gene: TRBJ1-5
D gene: NA
V gene: TRBV5-5
CDR3 protein: CASSSDSFYGNQPQHF

J gene: TRBJ1-1
D gene: TRBD1
V gene: TRBV20-1
CDR3 protein: CSAGRGPITEAFF

J gene: TRBJ2-5
D gene: NA
V gene: TRBV20-1
CDR3 protein: CSARPEGETQYF

J gene: TRBJ2-7
D gene: TRBD1
V gene: TRBV7-2
CDR3 protein: CASRVSGGVYEQYF

J gene: TRBJ2-2
D gene: TRBD1
V gene: TRBV7-9
CDR3 protein: CASSPNRGLLDTGELFF

J gene: TRBJ1-5
D gene: NA
V gene: TRBV28
CDR3 protein: CASTGGFGGNQPQHF

J gene: TRBJ2-2
D gene: TRBD1
V gene: TRBV14
CDR3 protein: CASSQVWDRATGELFF

J gene: TRBJ1-1
D gene: NA
V gene: TRBV20-1
CDR3 protein: CSARDLKNTEAFF

J gene: TRBJ2-5
D gene: NA
V gene: TRBV7-9
CDR3 protein: CASSILRGAQETQYF

J gene: TRBJ2-5
D gene: NA
V gene: TRBV7-2
CDR3 protein: CASSSLGGQETQYF

J gene: TRBJ1-1
D gene: NA
V gene: TRBV25-1
CDR3 protein: CASSELTEAFF

J gene: TRBJ2-2
D gene: TRBD1
V gene: TRBV11-2
CDR3 protein: CASRSPRTGGEGELFF

J gene: TRBJ2-7
D gene: TRBD1
V gene: TRBV5-1
CDR3 protein: CASSFWDSSYEQYF

J gene: TRBJ1-1
D gene: TRBD1
V gene: TRBV20-1
CDR3 protein: CSARTGGLNTEAFF

J gene: TRBJ1-3
D gene: TRBD1
V gene: TRBV4-1
CDR3 protein: CASSRTGQDSGNTIYF

J gene: TRBJ2-1
D gene: TRBD1
V gene: TRBV7-9
CDR3 protein: CASSLTGTGAWNEQFF

J gene: TRBJ2-1
D gene: TRBD2
V gene: TRBV12-3/TRBV12-4
CDR3 protein: CASSFGLAGGKAEQFF

J gene: TRBJ1-5
D gene: TRBD1
V gene: TRBV27
CDR3 protein: CASSVRGHQPQHF

J gene: TRBJ2-5
D gene: TRBD1
V gene: TRBV5-1
CDR3 protein: CASSSGTGAGETQYF

J gene: TRBJ1-5
D gene: NA
V gene: TRBV12-3/TRBV12-4
CDR3 protein: CASSFSTESNQPQHF

J gene: TRBJ2-3
D gene: NA
V gene: TRBV4-1
CDR3 protein: CASSQEYGSVGGRGVTDTQYF

J gene: TRBJ2-7
D gene: NA
V gene: TRBV29-1
CDR3 protein: CSAPWGGEQYF

J gene: TRBJ2-7
D gene: NA
V gene: TRBV6-1
CDR3 protein: CASSSGAPRPEQYF

J gene: TRBJ1-2
D gene: TRBD1
V gene: TRBV4-3
CDR3 protein: CASSQDPIQGARGYTF

J gene: TRBJ2-6
D gene: NA
V gene: TRBV4-2
CDR3 protein: CASSQDPGGPGANVLTF

J gene: TRBJ1-1
D gene: NA
V gene: TRBV30
CDR3 protein: CAWRQVWIPEAFF

J gene: TRBJ2-1
D gene: NA
V gene: TRBV3-1
CDR3 protein: CASSSGWAGHNEQFF

J gene: TRBJ2-7
D gene: NA
V gene: TRBV14
CDR3 protein: CASSQVFSVVNGEQYF

J gene: TRBJ2-3
D gene: NA
V gene: TRBV20-1
CDR3 protein: CSAGGRSTDTQYF

J gene: TRBJ2-3
D gene: TRBD2
V gene: TRBV7-2
CDR3 protein: CASSKRTSGVMDTQYF

J gene: TRBJ2-1
D gene: TRBD2
V gene: TRBV11-1
CDR3 protein: CASSTRTSRTRSYNEQFF

J gene: TRBJ2-1
D gene: NA
V gene: TRBV11-2
CDR3 protein: CASRPFSSYNEQFF

J gene: TRBJ2-1
D gene: NA
V gene: TRBV5-1
CDR3 protein: CASSLEWGAHNEQFF

J gene: TRBJ1-2
D gene: NA
V gene: TRBV20-1
CDR3 protein: CSARADSLNYGYTF

J gene: TRBJ1-2
D gene: TRBD1
V gene: TRBV5-6
CDR3 protein: CASSEGTAFNYGYTF

J gene: TRBJ2-1
D gene: NA
V gene: TRBV20-1
CDR3 protein: CSARAMGGASIEQFF

J gene: TRBJ2-3
D gene: TRBD2
V gene: TRBV20-1
CDR3 protein: CCASGGGRAGGHTDTQYF

J gene: TRBJ2-1
D gene: NA
V gene: TRBV14
CDR3 protein: CAIKPMGSYNEQFF

J gene: TRBJ1-6
D gene: NA
V gene: TRBV7-2
CDR3 protein: CASSPSSYNSPLHF